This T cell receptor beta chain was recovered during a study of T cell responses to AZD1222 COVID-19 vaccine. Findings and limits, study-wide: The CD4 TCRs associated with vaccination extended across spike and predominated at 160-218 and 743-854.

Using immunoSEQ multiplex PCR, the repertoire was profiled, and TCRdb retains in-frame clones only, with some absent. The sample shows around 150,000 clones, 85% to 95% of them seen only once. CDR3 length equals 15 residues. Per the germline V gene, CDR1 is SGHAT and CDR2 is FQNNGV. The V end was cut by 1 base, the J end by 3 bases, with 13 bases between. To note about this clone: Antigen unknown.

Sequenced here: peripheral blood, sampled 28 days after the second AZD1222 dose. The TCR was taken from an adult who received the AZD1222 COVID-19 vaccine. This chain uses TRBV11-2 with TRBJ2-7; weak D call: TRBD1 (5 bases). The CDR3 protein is CASSLGFGQGYEQYF. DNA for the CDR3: TGTGCCAGCAGCTTAGGTTTTGGTCAGGGCTACGAGCAGTACTTC.